The rows below give T cell receptor beta chains drawn from one sample of a study of shared clonotypes between healthy human individuals. TCRdb keeps only in-frame clones here, not all; method: immunoSEQ multiplex PCR. The data contain around 2.1 million clones, more than 85% of them seen just once; the ten biggest clones take up more than 1.5%. The sequenced sample consisted of naive CD8+ T cells from PBMCs. The source of these receptors is a man aged 18 to 30 in good health. Some clones in this sample may be carry-over from other donors' samples. Both conserved end residues are part of each CDR3. The order of the fields is J gene, D gene, V gene, clone size, CDR3 protein, CDR3 DNA. A D gene is named only where the DNA matches it firmly. Clone size is not always given. Where it is, it says once, few, many or a class for expanded clones.

J gene: TRBJ2-5; D gene: NA; V gene: TRBV11-2; clone size: NA; CDR3 protein: CASSLRRETQYF; CDR3 DNA: TGTGCCAGCAGCTTAAGGCGGGAGACCCAGTACTTC
J gene: TRBJ1-3; D gene: NA; V gene: TRBV2; clone size: NA; CDR3 protein: CASSEGGSSGNTIYF; CDR3 DNA: TGTGCCAGCAGTGAGGGGGGTTCGTCTGGAAACACCATATATTTT
J gene: TRBJ1-1; D gene: TRBD1; V gene: TRBV5-1; clone size: NA; CDR3 protein: CASSPGQGTNTEAFF; CDR3 DNA: TGCGCCAGCAGCCCAGGACAGGGTACGAACACTGAAGCTTTCTTT
J gene: TRBJ2-2; D gene: NA; V gene: TRBV4-2; clone size: NA; CDR3 protein: CASSPTGSAGELFF; CDR3 DNA: TGTGCCAGCAGCCCCACAGGGAGCGCCGGGGAGCTGTTTTTT
J gene: TRBJ2-7; D gene: TRBD2; V gene: TRBV13; clone size: NA; CDR3 protein: CASSSAGRAREQYF; CDR3 DNA: TGTGCCAGCAGCTCCGCCGGGAGGGCCCGCGAGCAGTACTTC
J gene: TRBJ1-6; D gene: NA; V gene: TRBV27; clone size: NA; CDR3 protein: CASSTPGTSYNSPLHF; CDR3 DNA: TGTGCCAGCAGCACCCCTGGGACCTCGTATAATTCACCCCTCCACTTT
J gene: TRBJ2-7; D gene: TRBD2; V gene: TRBV4-2; clone size: NA; CDR3 protein: CASSRGAGGVYEQYF; CDR3 DNA: TGTGCCAGCAGCCGTGGGGCGGGAGGGGTGTACGAGCAGTACTTC
J gene: TRBJ2-1; D gene: NA; V gene: TRBV10-3; clone size: NA; CDR3 protein: CAISEWQLPSSYNEQFF; CDR3 DNA: TGTGCCATCAGTGAGTGGCAGCTACCTAGCTCCTACAATGAGCAGTTCTTC
J gene: TRBJ2-7; D gene: TRBD2; V gene: TRBV27; clone size: NA; CDR3 protein: CASSSLAGEPYEQYF; CDR3 DNA: TGTGCCAGCAGTTCGCTAGCGGGAGAGCCCTACGAGCAGTACTTC
J gene: TRBJ2-5; D gene: NA; V gene: TRBV29-1; clone size: NA; CDR3 protein: CSVGGEWETQYF; CDR3 DNA: TGCAGCGTGGGCGGGGAGTGGGAGACCCAGTACTTC
J gene: TRBJ2-5; D gene: NA; V gene: TRBV9; clone size: NA; CDR3 protein: CASSVGDIPKETQYF; CDR3 DNA: TGTGCCAGCAGCGTAGGAGATATCCCGAAGGAGACCCAGTACTTC
J gene: TRBJ1-5; D gene: TRBD1; V gene: TRBV6-8; clone size: NA; CDR3 protein: CASSLPSRTGRSNQPQHF; CDR3 DNA: TGTGCCAGCAGTTTACCTTCTAGGACAGGGAGAAGCAATCAGCCCCAGCATTTT
J gene: TRBJ2-3; D gene: NA; V gene: TRBV27; clone size: NA; CDR3 protein: CASSLGAADTQYF; CDR3 DNA: TGTGCCAGCAGTTTGGGTGCAGCAGATACGCAGTATTTT
J gene: TRBJ2-1; D gene: TRBD2; V gene: TRBV27; clone size: few; CDR3 protein: CASRLAGVGHNEQFF; CDR3 DNA: TGTGCCAGCCGACTAGCGGGAGTTGGCCACAATGAGCAGTTCTTC
J gene: TRBJ2-3; D gene: TRBD2; V gene: TRBV5-6; clone size: NA; CDR3 protein: CASGSSGSTDTQYF; CDR3 DNA: TGTGCCAGCGGATCTAGCGGAAGCACAGATACGCAGTATTTT
J gene: TRBJ2-1; D gene: NA; V gene: TRBV29-1; clone size: once; CDR3 protein: CSVWGQGWTGLAYNEQFF; CDR3 DNA: TGCAGCGTCTGGGGTCAGGGGTGGACGGGATTAGCCTACAATGAGCAGTTCTTC
J gene: TRBJ1-4; D gene: NA; V gene: TRBV18; clone size: once; CDR3 protein: CASSQDKREEKLFF; CDR3 DNA: TGTGCCAGCTCACAGGACAAGCGGGAGGAAAAACTGTTTTTT
J gene: TRBJ2-7; D gene: NA; V gene: TRBV5-5; clone size: NA; CDR3 protein: CASSLEDSYEQYF; CDR3 DNA: TGTGCCAGCAGCCTAGAGGACAGCTACGAGCAGTACTTC
J gene: TRBJ1-2; D gene: NA; V gene: TRBV5-6; clone size: once; CDR3 protein: CASSLVGGDYGYTF; CDR3 DNA: TGTGCCAGCAGCTTGGTAGGGGGGGACTATGGCTACACCTTC
J gene: TRBJ1-1; D gene: NA; V gene: TRBV2; clone size: NA; CDR3 protein: CASSEALSVPEAFF; CDR3 DNA: TGTGCCAGCAGTGAAGCGCTTTCAGTCCCTGAAGCTTTCTTT
J gene: TRBJ2-1; D gene: NA; V gene: TRBV4-2; clone size: NA; CDR3 protein: CASSQDGLADGEQFF; CDR3 DNA: TGTGCCAGCAGCCAAGATGGGCTAGCAGACGGTGAGCAGTTCTTC
J gene: TRBJ2-7; D gene: NA; V gene: TRBV9; clone size: NA; CDR3 protein: CASSTDPVPLYEQYF; CDR3 DNA: TGTGCCAGCAGCACGGACCCGGTCCCTCTGTACGAGCAGTACTTC
J gene: TRBJ2-1; D gene: TRBD2; V gene: TRBV7-3; clone size: NA; CDR3 protein: CASSLRGAGASYNEQFF; CDR3 DNA: TGTGCCAGCAGCTTAAGGGGAGCGGGAGCCTCCTACAATGAGCAGTTCTTC
J gene: TRBJ1-5; D gene: NA; V gene: TRBV28; clone size: NA; CDR3 protein: CASSFFPGNQPQHF; CDR3 DNA: TGTGCCAGCAGTTTTTTCCCCGGGAATCAGCCCCAGCATTTT
J gene: TRBJ1-5; D gene: TRBD1; V gene: TRBV30; clone size: NA; CDR3 protein: CAWSVLGGQGVQPQHF; CDR3 DNA: TGTGCCTGGAGTGTACTAGGGGGACAGGGAGTTCAGCCCCAGCATTTT
J gene: TRBJ2-1; D gene: TRBD2; V gene: TRBV28; clone size: NA; CDR3 protein: CASSLSQALAEHNEQFF; CDR3 DNA: TGTGCCAGCAGCCTATCCCAGGCGCTAGCGGAGCACAATGAGCAGTTCTTC
J gene: TRBJ1-5; D gene: NA; V gene: TRBV30; clone size: NA; CDR3 protein: CAWSVSLVGQPQHF; CDR3 DNA: TGTGCCTGGAGTGTATCGCTGGTAGGGCAGCCCCAGCATTTT
J gene: TRBJ2-5; D gene: TRBD1; V gene: TRBV5-1; clone size: few; CDR3 protein: CASSLGTGGVETQYF; CDR3 DNA: TGCGCCAGCAGCCTAGGGACAGGGGGAGTTGAGACCCAGTACTTC
J gene: TRBJ2-1; D gene: NA; V gene: TRBV20-1; clone size: NA; CDR3 protein: CSARPYNEQFF; CDR3 DNA: TGCAGTGCTAGACCCTACAATGAGCAGTTCTTC
J gene: TRBJ2-5; D gene: NA; V gene: TRBV6-6; clone size: NA; CDR3 protein: CASSSPDLTGETQYF; CDR3 DNA: TGTGCCAGCAGTTCACCCGATCTTACAGGGGAGACCCAGTACTTC
J gene: TRBJ2-1; D gene: NA; V gene: TRBV5-1; clone size: few; CDR3 protein: CASSLESEQFF; CDR3 DNA: TGCGCCAGCAGCTTGGAAAGTGAGCAGTTCTTC
J gene: TRBJ1-1; D gene: NA; V gene: TRBV27; clone size: NA; CDR3 protein: CASSLFGQPEAFF; CDR3 DNA: TGTGCCAGCAGTTTATTCGGACAGCCTGAAGCTTTCTTT
J gene: TRBJ2-7; D gene: TRBD2; V gene: TRBV10-1; clone size: NA; CDR3 protein: CASSIPGCGSAYEQYF; CDR3 DNA: TGCGCCAGCAGTATTCCAGGTTGCGGGAGTGCCTACGAGCAGTACTTC
J gene: TRBJ1-2; D gene: NA; V gene: TRBV6-6; clone size: NA; CDR3 protein: CASSYSAGRTYGYTF; CDR3 DNA: TGTGCCAGCAGTTACTCAGCGGGCAGGACCTATGGCTACACCTTC
J gene: TRBJ2-7; D gene: TRBD2; V gene: TRBV5-1; clone size: NA; CDR3 protein: CASSLERGLAGYEQYF; CDR3 DNA: TGCGCCAGCAGCTTGGAACGCGGACTAGCGGGATACGAGCAGTACTTC
J gene: TRBJ2-2; D gene: NA; V gene: TRBV28; clone size: NA; CDR3 protein: CASSLARRVGELFF; CDR3 DNA: TGTGCCAGCAGTTTAGCGAGGCGGGTAGGGGAGCTGTTTTTT
J gene: TRBJ2-1; D gene: NA; V gene: TRBV28; clone size: NA; CDR3 protein: CASSLWTRSYNEQFF; CDR3 DNA: TGTGCCAGCAGTTTATGGACTAGAAGTTACAATGAGCAGTTCTTC
J gene: TRBJ1-2; D gene: TRBD1; V gene: TRBV7-9; clone size: NA; CDR3 protein: CASSLSETGEYGYTF; CDR3 DNA: TGTGCCAGCAGCTTGAGTGAGACAGGGGAATACGGCTACACCTTC
J gene: TRBJ2-7; D gene: NA; V gene: TRBV4-3; clone size: once; CDR3 protein: CASSQVAYASYEQYF; CDR3 DNA: TGCGCCAGCAGCCAAGTCGCCTACGCTTCCTACGAGCAGTACTTC
J gene: TRBJ1-5; D gene: NA; V gene: TRBV5-1; clone size: NA; CDR3 protein: CASSLGPTDYSNQPQHF; CDR3 DNA: TGCGCCAGCAGCTTGGGCCCCACCGATTATAGCAATCAGCCCCAGCATTTT
J gene: TRBJ2-7; D gene: TRBD2; V gene: TRBV7-6; clone size: NA; CDR3 protein: CASSPGTSGSLFYEQYF; CDR3 DNA: TGTGCCAGCAGCCCCGGGACTAGCGGATCCCTATTCTACGAGCAGTACTTC